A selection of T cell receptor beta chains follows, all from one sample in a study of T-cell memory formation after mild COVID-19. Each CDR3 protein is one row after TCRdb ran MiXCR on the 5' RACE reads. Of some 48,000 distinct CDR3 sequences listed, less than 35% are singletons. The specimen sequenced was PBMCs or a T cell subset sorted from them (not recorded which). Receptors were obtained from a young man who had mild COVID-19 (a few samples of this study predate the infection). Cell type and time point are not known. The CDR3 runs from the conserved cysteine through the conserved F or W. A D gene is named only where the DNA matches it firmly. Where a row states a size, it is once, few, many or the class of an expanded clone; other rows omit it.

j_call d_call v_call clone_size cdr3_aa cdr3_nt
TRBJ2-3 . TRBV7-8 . CASSSLAWDTQYF TGTGCCAGCAGCTCTCTAGCGTGGGATACGCAGTATTTT
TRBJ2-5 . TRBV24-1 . CATGRDGERKGTQYF TGTGCCACCGGCCGGGACGGCGAAAGAAAAGGGACCCAGTACTTC
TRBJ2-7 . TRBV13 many CASSLTGYEQYF TGTGCCAGCAGCTTAACTGGCTACGAGCAGTACTTC
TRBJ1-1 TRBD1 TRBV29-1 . CSVPGQGPNTEAFF TGCAGCGTCCCGGGACAGGGGCCAAACACTGAAGCTTTCTTT
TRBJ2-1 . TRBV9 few CASSVWGGRNEQFF TGTGCCAGCAGCGTATGGGGGGGCCGTAATGAGCAGTTCTTC
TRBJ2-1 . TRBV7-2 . CASIKAPGRWTDEQFF TGTGCCAGCATCAAGGCACCGGGACGGTGGACCGATGAGCAGTTCTTC
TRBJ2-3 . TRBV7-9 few CASSLYGDTDTQYF TGTGCCAGCAGCTTATACGGGGACACAGATACGCAGTATTTT
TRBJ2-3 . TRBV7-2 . CASSFGVRDTQYF TGTGCCAGCAGCTTTGGGGTCCGAGATACGCAGTATTTT
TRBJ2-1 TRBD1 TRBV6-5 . CASSDAQGEFF TGTGCCAGCAGTGACGCGCAGGGGGAGTTCTTC
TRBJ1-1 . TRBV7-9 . CASSEEVDGSLEAFF TGTGCCAGCAGCGAGGAGGTAGACGGGTCCCTTGAAGCTTTCTTT
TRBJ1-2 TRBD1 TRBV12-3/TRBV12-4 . CASSFGDSYGYTF TGTGCCAGCAGTTTTGGGGACAGCTATGGCTACACCTTC
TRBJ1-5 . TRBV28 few CASSLSSAQPQHF TGTGCCAGCAGTTTATCCTCGGCTCAGCCCCAGCATTTT
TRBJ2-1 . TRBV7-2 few CASRPVGADNEQFF TGTGCCAGCAGGCCTGTGGGGGCTGACAATGAGCAGTTCTTC